These 24 T cell receptor beta chains were all obtained from the same sample, sequenced in a study of shared clonotypes between healthy human individuals. Naive CD8 isolation took CD45RO-negative cells positively selected for CCR7 and excluded terminally differentiated effector memory CD45RA+ cells. Clones were read by immunoSEQ multiplex PCR, and TCRdb kept only the in-frame ones, dropping some. The sample includes 750,000 to 1,000,000 clones, 80% to 95% seen only once; the top ten take more than 20%. The specimen sequenced was naive CD8+ T cells sorted from blood. The receptors here all came from a young man in good health.

Written as DNA, the CDR3 is TGTGCCACCGTCGGAGGAGGGAACCCCTACGAGCAGTACTTC. Its translation is CATVGGGNPYEQYF. This chain uses TRBV27 with TRBJ2-7, with D possibly matching TRBD2 (6 bases). This CDR3 comprises 14 residues. The ends were cut back, 10 bases at V and 2 bases at J, with 18 bases in the middle. Per germline, CDR1 MNHEY and CDR2 SMNVEV (reference sequence).

The chain recombines TRBV2 with TRBJ2-1; D might be TRBD1 (5 bases). From germline, CDR1 is SNHLY and CDR2 FYNNEI. CDR3 length: 12 amino acids. V was pared by 7 bases and J by 3 bases, with 7 bases between. CDR3 DNA sequence: TGTGCCAGCATTGACAGCTACAATGAGCAGTTCTTC. Its protein is CASIDSYNEQFF.

The CDR3 sequence: CASSPAGTEAFF. The CDR3 nucleotides read TGTGCCAGCAGCCCGGCCGGGACAGAAGCTTTCTTT. This rearrangement joins TRBV5-6 to TRBJ1-1; D is perhaps TRBD1 (6 bases). Deletions cut 4 bases from V and 8 bases from J, with 12 bases between. The CDR3 covers 12 residues. Germline CDR1 reads SGHDT; CDR2 reads YYEEEE.

The chain recombines TRBV20-1 with TRBJ2-7; D ambiguous. The CDR3 length is 11 residues. The germline CDR1 and CDR2 sequences are DFQATT and SNEGSKA (reference sequence). Trimming shortened V by 6 bases and J by 3 bases, and 9 bases separated the two germline ends. This CDR3 is CSAKGIYEQYF. As DNA, the CDR3 is TGCAGTGCCAAGGGAATCTACGAGCAGTACTTC.

This rearrangement joins TRBV4-3 to TRBJ2-5; 7 bases match TRBD2. J lost 2 bases, V lost 1 base, and 4 bases had no gene match. This CDR3 has 15 residues. The germline gives CDR1 LGHNA, CDR2 YSLEER. The CDR3 is CASSQVSGAQETQYF. Written as DNA, the CDR3 is TGCGCCAGCAGCCAAGTAAGCGGGGCTCAAGAGACCCAGTACTTC.

The V gene is TRBV18, the J gene TRBJ1-1, with D hard to call. This CDR3 spans 14 amino acids. Germline V CDR1 and CDR2: KGHSH, LQKENI. Trimming removed 2 bases from V and 3 bases from J, with 10 bases in between. The CDR3 region is CASSPGLKDTEAFF. The CDR3 bases are TGTGCCAGCTCACCAGGGCTTAAAGACACTGAAGCTTTCTTT.

The genes are TRBV27 and TRBJ2-3; tentative D call: TRBD1 (8 bases). Trimming took 6 bases from V and 2 from J, leaving 15 bases between them. This CDR3 contains 15 residues. CDR1 and CDR2 (germline): MNHEY, SMNVEV (reference sequence). This chain's CDR3 is CASSGGTGYTDTQYF. CDR3 in DNA: TGTGCCAGCAGCGGGGGGACAGGTTACACAGATACGCAGTATTTT.

The genes are TRBV6-6 and TRBJ1-1; D gene uncertain. This CDR3 has 15 residues. Germline V gene sequence: CDR1 MNHNY, CDR2 SVGAGI (reference sequence). Trimming left V 5 bases short and J 1 base short, with 14 bases between. The CDR3, as DNA: TGTGCCAGCAGTAAATCCGGGTCCGCGAACACTGAAGCTTTCTTT. It codes for CASSKSGSANTEAFF.

A single count supports this clone. V gene TRBV2 combines with J gene TRBJ2-7; a weak D match, TRBD2 (6 bases). The CDR3 runs 13 residues. The germline V gene encodes CDR1 SNHLY and CDR2 FYNNEI. V was shortened by 7 bases and J by 0 bases, with 10 bases between the two germline ends. This CDR3 is CASNRGSSYEQYF. DNA of the CDR3: TGTGCCAGCAATCGGGGGAGCTCCTACGAGCAGTACTTC.

The chain uses TRBV10-3 and TRBJ1-1; TRBD1 matches 9 bases. The CDR3 is made up of 14 amino acids. Trimming cost V 2 bases and J 6 bases; bases outside gene matches: 4. Germline CDR1 reads ENHRY; CDR2 reads SYGVKD. The CDR3 bases are TGTGCCATCAGTGAGACGGGACAGGGACCTGAAGCTTTCTTT. Translation gives CAISETGQGPEAFF.

In this sample, this clone turned up once. CDR3 nucleotide sequence: TGTGCCAGCAGCCCGGACAGGACTGCAACTAATGAAAAACTGTTTTTT. Encoded protein: CASSPDRTATNEKLFF. The V call is TRBV27, the J call TRBJ1-4; 7 nucleotides align to TRBD1. This CDR3 is 16 amino acids long. The ends lost 6 bases at V and 0 bases at J; junction bases unmatched: 7. Germline CDR1 reads MNHEY; CDR2 reads SMNVEV (reference sequence). Complete variable domain (other parts from reference TRBV27 and TRBJ1-4): EAQVTQNPRYLITVTGKKLTVTCSQNMNHEYMSWYRQDPGLGLRQIYYSMNVEVTDKGDVPEGYKVSRKEKRNFPLILESPSPNQTSLYFCASSPDRTATNEKLFFGSGTQLSVL.

The table lists this clone with a count of one. V and J are TRBV11-2 and TRBJ2-3; D not resolved. Germline loops: CDR1 SGHAT, CDR2 FQNNGV. The V end was cut by 5 bases, the J end by 1 base, with 13 bases between. CDR3 length: 15 residues. The CDR3 nucleotides are TGTGCCAGCAGCCCCTCTACGTTTGGCACAGATACGCAGTATTTT. Its translation: CASSPSTFGTDTQYF. The full variable domain, with the rest looked up from reference TRBV11-2 and TRBJ2-3, is EAGVAQSPRYKIIEKRQSVAFWCNPISGHATLYWYQQILGQGPKLLIQFQNNGVVDDSQLPKDRFSAERLKGVDSTLKIQPAKLEDSAVYLCASSPSTFGTDTQYFGPGTRLTVL.

This rearrangement joins TRBV4-1 to TRBJ2-3; D unclear. V was shortened by 5 bases and J by 2 bases, with 2 bases between the two germline ends. The CDR3 totals 11 residues. The germline gives CDR1 MGHRA, CDR2 YSYEKL. Written as DNA, the CDR3 is TGCGCCAGCAGCGACACAGATACGCAGTATTTT. This codes for CASSDTDTQYF.

The chain couples TRBV7-9 to TRBJ2-2, with 7 bases lining up with TRBD1. Germline CDR1 SEHNR, CDR2 FQNEAQ (reference sequence). J gave up 0 bases and V 2 bases, and 3 bases lay outside the gene matches. The CDR3 has 16 residues. Written as DNA, the CDR3 is TGTGCCAGCAGCTTACCCCAGGGGGCGAACACCGGGGAGCTGTTTTTT. It is translated as CASSLPQGANTGELFF. Complete variable domain (other parts from reference TRBV7-9 and TRBJ2-2): DTGVSQNPRHKITKRGQNVTFRCDPISEHNRLYWYRQTLGQGPEFLTYFQNEAQLEKSRLLSDRFSAERPKGSFSTLEIQRTEQGDSAMYLCASSLPQGANTGELFFGEGSRLTVL.

This sequence joins TRBV19 and TRBJ2-1, with TRBD1 matching 11 bases. The J segment lost 0 bases and the V segment lost 6 bases, leaving 4 bases of the junction unmatched. Germline V gene sequence: CDR1 LNHDA, CDR2 SQIVND (reference sequence). The CDR3 contains 16 residues. CDR3 nucleotide sequence: TGTGCCAGTAGACGGACAGGGGGCAGCTCCTACAATGAGCAGTTCTTC. Translation gives CASRRTGGSSYNEQFF.

This sequence joins TRBV7-9 and TRBJ1-2; no clear D gene. Germline V CDR1 and CDR2: SEHNR, FQNEAQ (reference sequence). The length of the CDR3 is 15 residues. Trimming removed 1 base from V and 2 bases from J, with 11 bases in between. DNA for the CDR3: TGTGCCAGCAGCTTAGTTACCCTCCCCAACTATGGCTACACCTTC. As protein: CASSLVTLPNYGYTF.

This rearrangement joins TRBV5-6 to TRBJ2-1; 10 bases fit TRBD2. Per germline, CDR1 SGHDT and CDR2 YYEEEE. The V and J ends lost 3 bases and 4 bases, in that order; junction bases with no gene match: 7. The CDR3 has 16 residues. CDR3 DNA: TGTGCCAGCAGCTCCTTTGGACTAGCGGCTTACAATGAGCAGTTCTTC. It is translated as CASSSFGLAAYNEQFF.

The V gene is TRBV9, the J gene TRBJ2-1; a possible D gene is TRBD1 (7 bases). Trimming removed 3 bases from V and 3 bases from J, with 25 bases in between. Germline V gene data show CDR1 as SGDLS and CDR2 as YYNGEE. This CDR3 has 19 residues. For the CDR3, the DNA is TGTGCCAGCAGCGGGGGACCAGGGGGAGGTGTTTCCTTCTACAATGAGCAGTTCTTC. Translated: CASSGGPGGGVSFYNEQFF. Based on the CDR3 plus reference TRBV9 and TRBJ2-1, the full variable domain is DSGVTQTPKHLITATGQRVTLRCSPRSGDLSVYWYQQSLDQGLQFLIQYYNGEERAKGNILERFSAQQFPDLHSELNLSSLELGDSALYFCASSGGPGGGVSFYNEQFFGPGTRLTVL.

This chain joins TRBV7-8 and TRBJ1-1; D uncertain. In germline, CDR1 is SGHVS, CDR2 FQNEAQ. The CDR3 length is 12 residues. V lost 9 bases and J lost 3, with 11 bases in between. CDR3 in DNA: TGTGCCAGTGGTGGTTCGGACACTGAAGCTTTCTTT. This sequence encodes CASGGSDTEAFF.

The CDR3 loop reads CSARAFYEQYF. The CDR3 DNA is TGCAGTGCTAGAGCATTCTACGAGCAGTACTTC. V and J are TRBV20-1 and TRBJ2-7; unclear D gene. The germline V gene has CDR1 DFQATT and CDR2 SNEGSKA (reference sequence). CDR3 size: 11 residues. V lost 1 base and J 3 bases, leaving 4 bases between the germline ends.

The rearrangement uses TRBV29-1 and TRBJ2-1, with 8 bases fitting TRBD2. Germline assignment: CDR1 SQVTM and CDR2 ANQGSEA. The trim removed 6 bases at V and 5 bases at J, leaving 9 bases unmatched. The CDR3 runs 14 residues. The CDR3 sequence is CSVDGGVADNEQFF. The CDR3 bases are TGCAGCGTCGACGGGGGGGTAGCTGACAATGAGCAGTTCTTC.

This chain links TRBV30 with TRBJ1-2, with D possibly being TRBD1 (6 bases). The CDR3 runs to 12 residues. V was trimmed by 7 bases and J by 5 bases, leaving 14 bases between them. From germline, CDR1 is GTSNPN and CDR2 SVGIG (reference sequence). Here the CDR3 DNA reads TGTGCCTCTGAGGGGGGGGAATATGGCTACACCTTC. Protein sequence: CASEGGEYGYTF.

The rearrangement uses TRBV11-2 and TRBJ2-5; D unclear. The CDR3 extends over 15 amino acids. V dropped 5 bases and J dropped 1 base, with 14 bases sitting between them. Germline loops: CDR1 SGHAT, CDR2 FQNNGV. CDR3 region: CASSPLERTQETQYF. The CDR3 nucleotides read TGTGCCAGCAGCCCCCTAGAAAGGACCCAAGAGACCCAGTACTTC.

The rearrangement links TRBV15 to TRBJ2-5, with a tentative D call TRBD1 (5 bases). The CDR3 has 13 residues. Trimming removed 6 bases from V and 0 bases from J, with 8 bases in between. Germline-derived CDR1 and CDR2 are LNHNV and YYDKDF (reference sequence). CDR3 DNA sequence: TGTGCCACCAGTATCAGGGACCAAGAGACCCAGTACTTC. Protein product: CATSIRDQETQYF.